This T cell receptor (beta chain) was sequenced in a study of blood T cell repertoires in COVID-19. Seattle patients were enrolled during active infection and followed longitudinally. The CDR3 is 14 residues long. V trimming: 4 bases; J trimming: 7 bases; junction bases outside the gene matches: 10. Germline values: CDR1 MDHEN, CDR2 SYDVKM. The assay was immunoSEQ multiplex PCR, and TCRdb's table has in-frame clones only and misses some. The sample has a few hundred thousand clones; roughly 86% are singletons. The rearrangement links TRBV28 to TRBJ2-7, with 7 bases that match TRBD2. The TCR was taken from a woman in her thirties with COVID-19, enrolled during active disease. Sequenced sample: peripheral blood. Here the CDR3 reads CASSSPRTSREQYF. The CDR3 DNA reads TGTGCCAGCAGTTCCCCTAGGACTAGTCGGGAGCAGTACTTC.